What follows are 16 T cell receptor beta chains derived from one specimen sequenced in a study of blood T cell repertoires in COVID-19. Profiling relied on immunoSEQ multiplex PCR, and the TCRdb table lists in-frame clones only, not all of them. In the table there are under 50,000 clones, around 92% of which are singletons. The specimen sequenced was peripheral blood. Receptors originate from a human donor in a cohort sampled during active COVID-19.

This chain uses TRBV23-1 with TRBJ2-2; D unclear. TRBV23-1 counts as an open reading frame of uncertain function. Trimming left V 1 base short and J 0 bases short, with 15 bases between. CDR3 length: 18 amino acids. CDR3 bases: TGCGCCAGCAGTCAATTGGGCAGTCTACCTGCGAACACCGGGGAGCTGTTTTTT. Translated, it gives CASSQLGSLPANTGELFF.

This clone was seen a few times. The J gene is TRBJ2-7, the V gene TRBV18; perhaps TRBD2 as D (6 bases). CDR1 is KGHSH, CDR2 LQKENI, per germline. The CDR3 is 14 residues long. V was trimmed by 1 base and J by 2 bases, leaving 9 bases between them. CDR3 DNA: TGTGCCAGCTCACCACGGGACTCACCCTACGAGCAGTACTTC. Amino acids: CASSPRDSPYEQYF.

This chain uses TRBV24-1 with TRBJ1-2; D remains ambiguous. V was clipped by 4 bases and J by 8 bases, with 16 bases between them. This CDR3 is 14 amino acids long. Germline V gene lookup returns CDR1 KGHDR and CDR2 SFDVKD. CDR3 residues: CATSDRVRGAGYTF. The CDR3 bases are TGTGCCACCAGTGACCGCGTCAGAGGAGCGGGCTACACCTTC.

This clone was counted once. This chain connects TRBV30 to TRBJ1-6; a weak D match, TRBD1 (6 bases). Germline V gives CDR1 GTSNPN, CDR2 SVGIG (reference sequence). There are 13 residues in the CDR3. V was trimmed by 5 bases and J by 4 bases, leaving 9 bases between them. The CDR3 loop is CAWGTIYNSPLHF. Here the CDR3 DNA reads TGTGCCTGGGGGACAATTTATAATTCACCCCTCCACTTT. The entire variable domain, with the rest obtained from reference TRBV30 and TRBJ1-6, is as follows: SQTIHQWPATLVQPVGSPLSLECTVEGTSNPNLYWYRQAAGRGLQLLFYSVGIGQISSEVPQNLSASRPQDRQFILSSKKLLLSDSGFYLCAWGTIYNSPLHFGNGTRLTVT.

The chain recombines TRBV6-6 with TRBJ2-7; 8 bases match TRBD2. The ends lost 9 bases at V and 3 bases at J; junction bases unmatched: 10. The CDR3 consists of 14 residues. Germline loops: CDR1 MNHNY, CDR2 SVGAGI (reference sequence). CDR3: CASSTSGGLYEQYF. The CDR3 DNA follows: TGTGCCAGTTCCACTAGCGGTGGGCTCTACGAGCAGTACTTC.

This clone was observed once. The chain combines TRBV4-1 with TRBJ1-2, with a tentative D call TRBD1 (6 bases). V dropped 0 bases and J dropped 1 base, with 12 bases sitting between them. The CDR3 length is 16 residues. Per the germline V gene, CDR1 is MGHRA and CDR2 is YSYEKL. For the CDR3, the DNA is TGCGCCAGCAGCCAAGAAAGGCAGGGGCTTAACTATGGCTACACCTTC. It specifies CASSQERQGLNYGYTF.

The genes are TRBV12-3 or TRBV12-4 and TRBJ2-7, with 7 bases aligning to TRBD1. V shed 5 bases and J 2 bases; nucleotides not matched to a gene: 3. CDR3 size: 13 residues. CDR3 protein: CASSQGQTYEQYF. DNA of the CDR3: TGTGCCAGCAGTCAGGGACAGACCTACGAGCAGTACTTC.

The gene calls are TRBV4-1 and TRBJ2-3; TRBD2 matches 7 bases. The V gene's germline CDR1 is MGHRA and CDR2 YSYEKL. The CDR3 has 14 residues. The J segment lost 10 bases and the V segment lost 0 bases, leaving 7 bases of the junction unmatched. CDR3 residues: CASSQDVGGGAQYF. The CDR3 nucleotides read TGCGCCAGCAGCCAAGATGTGGGGGGAGGGGCGCAGTATTTT.

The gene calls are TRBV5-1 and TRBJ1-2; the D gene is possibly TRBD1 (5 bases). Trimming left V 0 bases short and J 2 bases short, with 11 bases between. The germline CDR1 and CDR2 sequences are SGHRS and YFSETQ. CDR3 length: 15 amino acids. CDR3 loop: CASSLDPGENYGYTF. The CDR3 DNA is TGCGCCAGCAGCTTGGATCCGGGGGAGAACTATGGCTACACCTTC.

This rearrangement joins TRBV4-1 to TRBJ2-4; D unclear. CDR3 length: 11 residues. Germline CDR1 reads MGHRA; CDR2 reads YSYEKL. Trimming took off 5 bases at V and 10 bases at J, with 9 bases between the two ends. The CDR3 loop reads CASSGSHIQYF. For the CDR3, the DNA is TGCGCCAGCAGCGGCTCTCATATTCAGTACTTC.

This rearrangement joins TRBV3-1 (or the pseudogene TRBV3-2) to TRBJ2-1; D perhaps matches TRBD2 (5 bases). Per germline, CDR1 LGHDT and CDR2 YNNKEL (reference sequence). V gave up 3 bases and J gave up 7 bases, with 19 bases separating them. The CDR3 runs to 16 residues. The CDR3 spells CASSHYRLTRGNEQFF. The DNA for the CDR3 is TGTGCCAGCAGCCACTATCGACTCACTCGCGGGAATGAGCAGTTCTTC.

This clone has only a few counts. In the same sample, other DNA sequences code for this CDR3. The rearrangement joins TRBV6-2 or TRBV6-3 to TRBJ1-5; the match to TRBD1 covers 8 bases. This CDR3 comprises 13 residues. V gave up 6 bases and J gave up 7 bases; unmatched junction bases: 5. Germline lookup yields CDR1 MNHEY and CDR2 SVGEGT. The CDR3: CASSLTGGQPQHF. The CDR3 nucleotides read TGTGCCAGCAGCTTAACAGGGGGACAGCCCCAGCATTTT.

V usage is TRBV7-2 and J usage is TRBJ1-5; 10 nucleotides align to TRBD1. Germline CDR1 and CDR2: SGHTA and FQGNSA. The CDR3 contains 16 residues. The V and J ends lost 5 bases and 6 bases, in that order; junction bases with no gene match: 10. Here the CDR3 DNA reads TGTGCCAGCAGCCGGTCCCGGGACAGGGGTGGTCAGCCCCAGCATTTT. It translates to CASSRSRDRGGQPQHF.

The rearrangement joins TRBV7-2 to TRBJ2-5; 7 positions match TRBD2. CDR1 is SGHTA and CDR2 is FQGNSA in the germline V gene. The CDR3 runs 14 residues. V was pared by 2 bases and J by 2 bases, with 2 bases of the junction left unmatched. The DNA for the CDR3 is TGTGCCAGCAGCTTAATGGGGGGGCAAGAGACCCAGTACTTC. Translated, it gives CASSLMGGQETQYF.

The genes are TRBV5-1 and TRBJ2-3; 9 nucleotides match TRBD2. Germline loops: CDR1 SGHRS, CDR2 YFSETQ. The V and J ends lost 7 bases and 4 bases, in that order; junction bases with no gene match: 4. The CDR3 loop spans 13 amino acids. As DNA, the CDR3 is TGCGCCAGCGGCCTAGCGGGGTCAGATACGCAGTATTTT. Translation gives CASGLAGSDTQYF.

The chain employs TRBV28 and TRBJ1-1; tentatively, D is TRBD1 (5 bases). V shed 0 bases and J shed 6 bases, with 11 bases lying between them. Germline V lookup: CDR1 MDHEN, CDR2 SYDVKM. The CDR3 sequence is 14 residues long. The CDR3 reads CASSLWGGAAEAFF. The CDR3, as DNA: TGTGCCAGCAGTTTATGGGGGGGAGCGGCTGAAGCTTTCTTT.